Below are 3 T cell receptor beta chains sequenced from a single sample in a study of cytomegalovirus exposure and HLA in healthy donors (dated by TCRdb to about 2017). Library creation used the immunoSEQ multiplex PCR assay. TCRdb holds this immuneACCESS table with in-frame rearrangements only. Some clones are missing; in checked studies, unresolved V genes explain under half, and the rest has no known cause. The table for this sample lists 250,000 to 350,000 clones; about nine tenths of them were counted only once. Over 0.8% of the sample is held by the ten biggest clonotypes. The sequenced sample consisted of PBMCs. The origin of the receptors is a woman aged 18-29 years in good health and CMV-seronegative.

The gene calls are TRBV5-1 and TRBJ2-7; no firm D call. Germline V gives CDR1 SGHRS, CDR2 YFSETQ. The length of the CDR3 is 15 residues. V was pared by 2 bases and J by 1 base, with 13 bases between. The CDR3 protein is CASSFQEVGSYEQYF. CDR3 in DNA: TGCGCCAGCAGCTTCCAAGAGGTAGGATCCTACGAGCAGTACTTC.

This rearrangement joins TRBV11-3 to TRBJ2-1, with D perhaps TRBD1 (6 bases). The ends were cut back, 5 bases at V and 0 bases at J, with 11 bases in the middle. CDR1 SGHNT and CDR2 YENEEA come from the germline V gene. CDR3 size: 15 residues. The CDR3 nucleotides are TGTGCCAGCAGCCCGATGACAGGCTCCTACAATGAGCAGTTCTTC. It encodes CASSPMTGSYNEQFF.

The chain links TRBV18 to TRBJ2-1; 9 bases match TRBD2. V trimming: 3 bases; J trimming: 6 bases; junction bases outside the gene matches: 6. Germline CDR1 KGHSH, CDR2 LQKENI. The CDR3 is made up of 15 amino acids. CDR3 bases: TGTGCCAGCTCACCTAGCGGGAGCCCCGTCAATGAGCAGTTCTTC. Its protein product is CASSPSGSPVNEQFF.